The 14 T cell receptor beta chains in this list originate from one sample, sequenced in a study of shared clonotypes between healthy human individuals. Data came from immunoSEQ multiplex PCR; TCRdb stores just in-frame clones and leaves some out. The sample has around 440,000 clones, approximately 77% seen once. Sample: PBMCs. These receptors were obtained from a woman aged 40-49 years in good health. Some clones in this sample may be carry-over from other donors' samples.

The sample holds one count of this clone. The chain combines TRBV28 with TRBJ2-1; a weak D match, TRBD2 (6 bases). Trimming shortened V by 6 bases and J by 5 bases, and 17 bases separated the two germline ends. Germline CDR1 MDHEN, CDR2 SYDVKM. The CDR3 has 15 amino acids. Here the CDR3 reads CASRGPGGGNNEQFF. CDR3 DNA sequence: TGTGCCAGCAGGGGGCCCGGCGGAGGGAACAATGAGCAGTTCTTC.

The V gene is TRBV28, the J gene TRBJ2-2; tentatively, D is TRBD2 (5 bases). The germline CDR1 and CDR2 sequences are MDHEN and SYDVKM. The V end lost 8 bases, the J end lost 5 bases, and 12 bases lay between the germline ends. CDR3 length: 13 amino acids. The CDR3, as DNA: TGTGCCAGCTACGGCCCGGGGACCGGGGAGCTGTTTTTT. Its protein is CASYGPGTGELFF. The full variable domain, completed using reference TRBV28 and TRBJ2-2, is DVKVTQSSRYLVKRTGEKVFLECVQDMDHENMFWYRQDPGLGLRLIYFSYDVKMKEKGDIPEGYSVSREKKERFSLILESASTNQTSMYLCASYGPGTGELFFGEGSRLTVL.

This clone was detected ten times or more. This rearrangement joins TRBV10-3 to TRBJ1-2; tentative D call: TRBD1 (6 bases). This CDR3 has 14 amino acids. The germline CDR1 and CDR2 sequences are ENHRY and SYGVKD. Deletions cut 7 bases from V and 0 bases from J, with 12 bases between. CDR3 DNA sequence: TGTGCCATCAAGGGTGACAGGACTAACTATGGCTACACCTTC. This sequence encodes CAIKGDRTNYGYTF.

As DNA, the CDR3 is TGTGCCAGCAGCGTGGGGTATAGCGCCGATACGCAGTATTTT. This sequence encodes CASSVGYSADTQYF. The V call is TRBV9, the J call TRBJ2-3; TRBD2 is a possible D gene (5 bases). The CDR3 covers 14 residues. Trimming pared 2 bases from V and 6 bases from J, leaving 13 bases between. Germline CDR1 reads SGDLS; CDR2 reads YYNGEE.

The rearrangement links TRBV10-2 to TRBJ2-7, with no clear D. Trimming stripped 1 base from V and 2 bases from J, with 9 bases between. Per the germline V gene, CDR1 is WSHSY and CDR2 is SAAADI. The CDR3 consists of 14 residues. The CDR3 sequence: CASSEFIGTYEQYF. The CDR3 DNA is TGCGCCAGCAGTGAGTTTATAGGGACCTACGAGCAGTACTTC.

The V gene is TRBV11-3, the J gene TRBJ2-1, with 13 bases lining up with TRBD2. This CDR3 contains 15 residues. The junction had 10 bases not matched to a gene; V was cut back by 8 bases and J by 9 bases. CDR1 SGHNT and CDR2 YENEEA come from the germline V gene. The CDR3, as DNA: TGTGCCAGCGGCCCAGGACTAGCGGGAGCGGGTGAGCAGTTCTTC. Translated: CASGPGLAGAGEQFF.

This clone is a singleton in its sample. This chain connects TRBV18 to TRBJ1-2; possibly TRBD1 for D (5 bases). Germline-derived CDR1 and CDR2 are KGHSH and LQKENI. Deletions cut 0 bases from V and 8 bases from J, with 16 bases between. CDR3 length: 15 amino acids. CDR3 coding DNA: TGTGCCAGCTCACCACCGCTGGGGACCTCTTCCGGCTACACCTTC. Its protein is CASSPPLGTSSGYTF.

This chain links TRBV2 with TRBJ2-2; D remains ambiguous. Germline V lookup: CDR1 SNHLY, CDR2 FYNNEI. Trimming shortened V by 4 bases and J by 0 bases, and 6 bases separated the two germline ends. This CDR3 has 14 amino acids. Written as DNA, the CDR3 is TGTGCCAGCAGTGTAACAGCGAACACCGGGGAGCTGTTTTTT. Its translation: CASSVTANTGELFF.

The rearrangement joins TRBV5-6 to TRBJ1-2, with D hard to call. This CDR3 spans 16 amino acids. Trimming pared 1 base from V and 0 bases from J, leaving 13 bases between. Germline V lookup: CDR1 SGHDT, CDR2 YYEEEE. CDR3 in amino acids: CASSLPPQHSNYGYTF. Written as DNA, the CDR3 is TGTGCCAGCAGCTTGCCCCCCCAACATTCTAACTATGGCTACACCTTC.

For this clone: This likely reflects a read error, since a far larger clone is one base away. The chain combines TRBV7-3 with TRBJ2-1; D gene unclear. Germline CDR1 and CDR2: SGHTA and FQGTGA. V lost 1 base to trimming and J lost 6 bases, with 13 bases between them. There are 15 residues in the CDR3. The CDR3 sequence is CASSLMRKGRNEQFF. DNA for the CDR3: TGTGCCAGCAGCTTAATGCGGAAGGGCCGCAATGAGCAGTTCTTC. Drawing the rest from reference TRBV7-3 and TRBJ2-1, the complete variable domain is GAGVSQTPSNKVTEKGKYVELRCDPISGHTALYWYRQSLGQGPEFLIYFQGTGAADDSGLPNDRFFAVRPEGSVSTLKIQRTERGDSAVYLCASSLMRKGRNEQFFGPGTRLTVL.

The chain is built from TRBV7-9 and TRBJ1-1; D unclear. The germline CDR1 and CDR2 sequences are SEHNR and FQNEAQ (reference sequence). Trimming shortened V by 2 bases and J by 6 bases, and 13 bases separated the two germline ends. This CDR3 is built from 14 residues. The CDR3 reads CASSLRRVRSEAFF. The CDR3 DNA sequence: TGTGCCAGCAGCTTAAGGCGGGTGAGGTCTGAAGCTTTCTTT.

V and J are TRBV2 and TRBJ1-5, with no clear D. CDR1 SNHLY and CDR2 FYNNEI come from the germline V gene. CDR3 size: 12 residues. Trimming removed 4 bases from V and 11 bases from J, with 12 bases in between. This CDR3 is CASSVSEFAQHF. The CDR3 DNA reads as TGTGCCAGCAGTGTATCAGAGTTTGCCCAGCATTTT.

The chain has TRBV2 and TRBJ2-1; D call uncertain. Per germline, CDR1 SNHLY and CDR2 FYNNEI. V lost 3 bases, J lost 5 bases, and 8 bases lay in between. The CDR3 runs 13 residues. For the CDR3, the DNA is TGTGCCAGCAGTGATTGGCGCGACAATGAGCAGTTCTTC. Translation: CASSDWRDNEQFF.

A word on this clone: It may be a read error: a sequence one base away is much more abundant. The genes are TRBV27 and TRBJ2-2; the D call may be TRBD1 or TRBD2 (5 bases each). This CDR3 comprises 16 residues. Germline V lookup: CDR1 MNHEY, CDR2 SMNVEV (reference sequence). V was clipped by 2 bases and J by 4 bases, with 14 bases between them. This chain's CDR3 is CASSLEGTQGTGELFF. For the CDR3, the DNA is TGTGCCAGCAGTTTAGAGGGTACTCAGGGCACCGGGGAGCTGTTTTTT.